This TCR beta chain came from a study of blood T cell repertoires in COVID-19. The assay was immunoSEQ multiplex PCR, and TCRdb's table has in-frame clones only and misses some. This table has 150,000 to 160,000 clones, under 95% appearing once. The length of the CDR3 is 13 residues. Trimming left V 3 bases short and J 5 bases short, with 10 bases between. Per the germline V gene, CDR1 is LGHNA and CDR2 is YSLEER. Sequenced sample: peripheral blood. This sequence originates from a man aged 45 to 65 with acute or convalescent COVID-19. The V and J genes are TRBV4-3 and TRBJ1-2; TRBD1 is a possible D gene (6 bases). Here the CDR3 reads CASSHRGQYGYTF. The CDR3 coding sequence is TGCGCCAGCAGCCATAGAGGACAGTATGGCTACACCTTC.